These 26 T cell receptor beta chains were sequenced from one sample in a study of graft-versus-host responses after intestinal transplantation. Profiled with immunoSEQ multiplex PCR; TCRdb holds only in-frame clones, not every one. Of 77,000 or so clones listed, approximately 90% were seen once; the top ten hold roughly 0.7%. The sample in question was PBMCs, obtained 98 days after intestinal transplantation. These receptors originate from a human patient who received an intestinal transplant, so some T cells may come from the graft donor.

CDR3 bases: TGTGCCAGCAGTAAGGGGGACAGGGATTCAGATACGCAGTATTTT. It is translated as CASSKGDRDSDTQYF. The gene calls are TRBV11-3 and TRBJ2-3, with 9 bases identical to TRBD1. Germline V lookup: CDR1 SGHNT, CDR2 YENEEA. V was clipped by 6 bases and J by 4 bases; unmatched bases: 8. The CDR3 totals 15 residues. The full variable domain, completed using reference TRBV11-3 and TRBJ2-3, is EAGVVQSPRYKIIEKKQPVAFWCNPISGHNTLYWYLQNLGQGPELLIRYENEEAVDDSQLPKDRFSAERLKGVDSTLKIQPAELGDSAVYLCASSKGDRDSDTQYFGPGTRLTVL.

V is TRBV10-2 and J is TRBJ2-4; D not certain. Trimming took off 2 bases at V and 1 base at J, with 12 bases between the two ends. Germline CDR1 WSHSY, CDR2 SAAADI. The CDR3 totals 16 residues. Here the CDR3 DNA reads TGCGCCAGCAGTGAGAGATTGGCTCGGGCCAAAAACATTCAGTACTTC. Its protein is CASSERLARAKNIQYF.

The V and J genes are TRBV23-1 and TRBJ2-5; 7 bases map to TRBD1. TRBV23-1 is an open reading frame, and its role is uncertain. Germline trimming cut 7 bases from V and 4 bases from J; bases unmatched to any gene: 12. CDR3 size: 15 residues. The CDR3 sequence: CASTARQGVGETQYF. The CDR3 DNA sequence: TGCGCCAGCACCGCCCGTCAGGGGGTAGGAGAGACCCAGTACTTC.

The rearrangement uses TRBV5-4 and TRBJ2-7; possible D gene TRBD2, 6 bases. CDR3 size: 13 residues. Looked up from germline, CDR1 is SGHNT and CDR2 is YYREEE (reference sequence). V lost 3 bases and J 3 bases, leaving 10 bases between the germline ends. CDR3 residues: CASSWGLDYEQYF. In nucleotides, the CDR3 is TGTGCCAGCAGCTGGGGACTCGACTACGAGCAGTACTTC.

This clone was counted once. The CDR3 loop is CASSYSNTGQPFF. In nucleotides, the CDR3 is TGTGCCAGCAGTTACTCGAATACTGGACAGCCCTTTTTT. The V call is TRBV6-5, the J call TRBJ1-4, with D maybe TRBD1 (6 bases). The CDR3 consists of 13 residues. V lost 0 bases, J lost 17 bases, and 16 bases lay in between. Germline CDR1 reads MNHEY; CDR2 reads SVGAGI.

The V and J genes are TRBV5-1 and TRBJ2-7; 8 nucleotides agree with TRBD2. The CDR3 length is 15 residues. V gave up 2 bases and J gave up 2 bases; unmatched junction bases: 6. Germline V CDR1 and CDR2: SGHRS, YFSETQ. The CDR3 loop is CASSFLAGLPYEQYF. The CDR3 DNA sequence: TGCGCCAGCAGCTTCCTAGCGGGCCTACCCTACGAGCAGTACTTC.

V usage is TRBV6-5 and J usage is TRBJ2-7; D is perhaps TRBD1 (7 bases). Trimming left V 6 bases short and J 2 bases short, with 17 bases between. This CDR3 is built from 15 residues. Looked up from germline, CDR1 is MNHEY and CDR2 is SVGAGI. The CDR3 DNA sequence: TGTGCCAGCAGCCTATCACAGGGGAGGACCTACGAGCAGTACTTC. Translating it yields CASSLSQGRTYEQYF.

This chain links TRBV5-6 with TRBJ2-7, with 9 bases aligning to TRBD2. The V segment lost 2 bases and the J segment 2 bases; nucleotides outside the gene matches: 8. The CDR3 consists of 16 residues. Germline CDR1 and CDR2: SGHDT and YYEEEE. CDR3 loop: CASSFGFSGGPYEQYF. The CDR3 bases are TGTGCCAGCAGCTTTGGTTTTAGCGGGGGCCCCTACGAGCAGTACTTC.

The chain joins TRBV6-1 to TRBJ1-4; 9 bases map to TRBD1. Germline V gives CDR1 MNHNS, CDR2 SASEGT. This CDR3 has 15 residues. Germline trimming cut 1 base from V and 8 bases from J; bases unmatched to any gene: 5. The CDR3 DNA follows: TGTGCCAGCAGTGAAGGGACAGGGGCAGCCGAAAAACTGTTTTTT. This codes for CASSEGTGAAEKLFF.

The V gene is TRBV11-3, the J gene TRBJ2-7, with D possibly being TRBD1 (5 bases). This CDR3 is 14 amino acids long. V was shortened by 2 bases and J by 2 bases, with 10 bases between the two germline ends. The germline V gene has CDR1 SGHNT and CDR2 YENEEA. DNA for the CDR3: TGTGCCAGCAGCTTATATCCAGGGACCTACGAGCAGTACTTC. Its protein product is CASSLYPGTYEQYF.

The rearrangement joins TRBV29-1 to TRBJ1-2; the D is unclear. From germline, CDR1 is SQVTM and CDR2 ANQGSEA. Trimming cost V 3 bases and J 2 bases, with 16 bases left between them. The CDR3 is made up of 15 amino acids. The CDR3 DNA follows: TGCAGCGTTGATGGGCAGGACCACCGAAACTATGGCTACACCTTC. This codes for CSVDGQDHRNYGYTF.

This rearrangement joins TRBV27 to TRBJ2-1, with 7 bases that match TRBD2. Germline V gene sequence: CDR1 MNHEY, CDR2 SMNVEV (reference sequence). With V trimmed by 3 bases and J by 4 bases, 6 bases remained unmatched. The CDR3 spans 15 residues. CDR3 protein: CASSFLADPYNEQFF. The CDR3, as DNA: TGTGCCAGCAGTTTTCTAGCGGACCCATACAATGAGCAGTTCTTC.

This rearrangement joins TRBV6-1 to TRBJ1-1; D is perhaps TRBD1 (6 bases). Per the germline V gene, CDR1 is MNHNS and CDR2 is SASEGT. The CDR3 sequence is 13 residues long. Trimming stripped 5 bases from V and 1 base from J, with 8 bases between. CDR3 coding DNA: TGTGCCAGCAGTCTCAGGGGGAACACTGAAGCTTTCTTT. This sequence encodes CASSLRGNTEAFF.

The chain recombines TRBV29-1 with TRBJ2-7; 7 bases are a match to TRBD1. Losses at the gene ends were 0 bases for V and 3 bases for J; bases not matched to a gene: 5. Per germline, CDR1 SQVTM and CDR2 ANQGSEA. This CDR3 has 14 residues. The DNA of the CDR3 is TGCAGCGTTGAAGAAGAGACAGGGATCTACGAGCAGTACTTC. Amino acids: CSVEEETGIYEQYF.

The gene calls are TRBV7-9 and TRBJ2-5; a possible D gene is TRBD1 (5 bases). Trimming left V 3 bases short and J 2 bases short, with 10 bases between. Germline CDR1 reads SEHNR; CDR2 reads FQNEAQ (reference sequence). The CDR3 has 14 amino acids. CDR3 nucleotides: TGTGCCAGCAGCTTCCCCGACAGACAAGAGACCCAGTACTTC. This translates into CASSFPDRQETQYF.

As DNA, the CDR3 is TGTGCCATCAGTGAGAGTCCAGGGGAGACCTACGAGCAGTACTTC. Amino acid sequence: CAISESPGETYEQYF. The chain joins TRBV10-3 to TRBJ2-7; D is possibly TRBD1 (6 bases). Trimming pared 2 bases from V and 2 bases from J, leaving 13 bases between. Germline V CDR1 and CDR2: ENHRY, SYGVKD. The CDR3 runs to 15 residues.

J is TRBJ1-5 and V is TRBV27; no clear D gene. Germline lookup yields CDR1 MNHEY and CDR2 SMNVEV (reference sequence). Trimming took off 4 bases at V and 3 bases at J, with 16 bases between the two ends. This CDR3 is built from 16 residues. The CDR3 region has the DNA TGTGCCAGCAGTTCCGGGTCCCGACCAACCAATCAGCCCCAGCATTTT. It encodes CASSSGSRPTNQPQHF.

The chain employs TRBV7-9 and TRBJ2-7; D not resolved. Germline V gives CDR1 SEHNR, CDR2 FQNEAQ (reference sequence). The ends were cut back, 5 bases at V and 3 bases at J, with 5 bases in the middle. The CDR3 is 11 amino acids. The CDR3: CASSQLYEQYF. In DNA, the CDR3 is TGTGCCAGCAGCCAACTCTACGAGCAGTACTTC.

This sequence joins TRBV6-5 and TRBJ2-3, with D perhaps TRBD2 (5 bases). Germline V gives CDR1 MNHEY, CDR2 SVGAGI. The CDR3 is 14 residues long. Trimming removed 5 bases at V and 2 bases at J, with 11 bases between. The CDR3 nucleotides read TGTGCCAGCAGTGAGCTAGCATACACAGATACGCAGTATTTT. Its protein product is CASSELAYTDTQYF.

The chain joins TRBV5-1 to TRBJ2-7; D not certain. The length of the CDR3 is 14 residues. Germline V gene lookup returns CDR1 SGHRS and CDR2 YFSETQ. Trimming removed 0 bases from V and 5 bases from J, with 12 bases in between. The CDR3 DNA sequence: TGCGCCAGCAGCTTGGATGGGGTTGGTAACGAGCAGTACTTC. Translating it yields CASSLDGVGNEQYF.

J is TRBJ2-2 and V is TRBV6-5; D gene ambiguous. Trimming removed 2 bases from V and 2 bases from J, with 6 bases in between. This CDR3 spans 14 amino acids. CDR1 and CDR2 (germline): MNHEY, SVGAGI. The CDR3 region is CASSYGPNTGELFF. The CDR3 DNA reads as TGTGCCAGCAGTTACGGCCCCAACACCGGGGAGCTGTTTTTT.

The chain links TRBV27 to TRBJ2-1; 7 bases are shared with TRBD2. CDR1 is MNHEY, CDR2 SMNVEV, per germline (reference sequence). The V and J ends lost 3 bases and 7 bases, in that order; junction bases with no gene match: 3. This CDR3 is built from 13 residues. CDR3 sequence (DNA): TGTGCCAGCAGTTTGGGACTACCTAATGAGCAGTTCTTC. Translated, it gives CASSLGLPNEQFF.

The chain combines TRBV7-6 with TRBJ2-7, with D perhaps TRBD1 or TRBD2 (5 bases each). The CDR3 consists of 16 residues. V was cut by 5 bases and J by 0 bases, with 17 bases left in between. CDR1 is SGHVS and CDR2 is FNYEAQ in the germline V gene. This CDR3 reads CASSLLGAGPSYEQYF. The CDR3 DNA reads TGTGCCAGCAGCCTCCTCGGGGCAGGTCCCTCCTACGAGCAGTACTTC.

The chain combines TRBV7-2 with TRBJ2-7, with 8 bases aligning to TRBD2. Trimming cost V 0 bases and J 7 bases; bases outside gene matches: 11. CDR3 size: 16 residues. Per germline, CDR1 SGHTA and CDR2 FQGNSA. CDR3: CASSLADSSGVGEQYF. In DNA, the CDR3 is TGTGCCAGCAGCTTAGCTGACAGTAGCGGGGTGGGGGAGCAGTACTTC.

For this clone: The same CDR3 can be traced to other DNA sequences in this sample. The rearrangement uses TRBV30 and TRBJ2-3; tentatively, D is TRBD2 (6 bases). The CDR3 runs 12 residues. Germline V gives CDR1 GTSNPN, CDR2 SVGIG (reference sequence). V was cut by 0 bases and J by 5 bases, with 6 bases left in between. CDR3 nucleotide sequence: TGTGCCTGGAGTGTGGGAGGAGATACGCAGTATTTT. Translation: CAWSVGGDTQYF.

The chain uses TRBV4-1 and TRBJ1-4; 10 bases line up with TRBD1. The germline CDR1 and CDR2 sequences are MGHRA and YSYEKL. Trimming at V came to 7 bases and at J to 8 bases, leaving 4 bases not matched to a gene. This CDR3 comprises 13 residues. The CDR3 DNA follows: TGCGCCAGCAAAGGGACAGGGGAAGAAAAACTGTTTTTT. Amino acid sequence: CASKGTGEEKLFF.